The clone carrying this TCR beta chain was seen a few times. Its specificity is unknown. This specimen belongs to a study of T cell repertoires in cytomegalovirus infection. Study as a whole: The public TCR beta signatures pointed to both CMV infection and matching HLA type.

Notes on the study in general: Carriers of CMV plus the relevant HLA were identified by cumulative public TCR beta family frequency. It was HLA-C-restricted CMV-specific TCR beta clonotypes that dominated the response ex vivo.

TCRdb reanalysed the reads using MiXCR and keeps one entry per CDR3 protein. The profile shows more than 250,000 distinct CDR3 sequences, 12% to 15% of them singletons. Sequenced: PBMCs. The TCR originated in a human donor in good health (CMV status not recorded). Some clones in this sample may be carry-over from other donors' samples.

CDR3 in amino acids: CASSYGWTGGNGYTF. CDR3 coding DNA: TGTGCCAGCAGTTACGGATGGACAGGGGGCAATGGCTACACCTTC. J is TRBJ1-2 and V is TRBV6-6, with 11 bases identical to TRBD1. Per germline, CDR1 MNHNY and CDR2 SVGAGI (reference sequence). V gave up 2 bases and J gave up 6 bases; unmatched junction bases: 5. This CDR3 has 15 residues.